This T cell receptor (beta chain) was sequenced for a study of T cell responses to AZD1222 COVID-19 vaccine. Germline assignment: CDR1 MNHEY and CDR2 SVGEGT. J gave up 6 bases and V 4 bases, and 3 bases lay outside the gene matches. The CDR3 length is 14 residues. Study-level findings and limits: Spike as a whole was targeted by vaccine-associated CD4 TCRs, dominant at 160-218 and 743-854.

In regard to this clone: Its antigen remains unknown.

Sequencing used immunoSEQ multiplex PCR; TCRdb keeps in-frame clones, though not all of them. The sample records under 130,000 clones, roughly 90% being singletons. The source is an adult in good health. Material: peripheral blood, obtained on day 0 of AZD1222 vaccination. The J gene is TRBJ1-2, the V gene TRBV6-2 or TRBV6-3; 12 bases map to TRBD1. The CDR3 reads CASSFGTGGHGYTF. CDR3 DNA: TGTGCCAGCAGTTTCGGGACAGGGGGCCATGGCTACACCTTC.